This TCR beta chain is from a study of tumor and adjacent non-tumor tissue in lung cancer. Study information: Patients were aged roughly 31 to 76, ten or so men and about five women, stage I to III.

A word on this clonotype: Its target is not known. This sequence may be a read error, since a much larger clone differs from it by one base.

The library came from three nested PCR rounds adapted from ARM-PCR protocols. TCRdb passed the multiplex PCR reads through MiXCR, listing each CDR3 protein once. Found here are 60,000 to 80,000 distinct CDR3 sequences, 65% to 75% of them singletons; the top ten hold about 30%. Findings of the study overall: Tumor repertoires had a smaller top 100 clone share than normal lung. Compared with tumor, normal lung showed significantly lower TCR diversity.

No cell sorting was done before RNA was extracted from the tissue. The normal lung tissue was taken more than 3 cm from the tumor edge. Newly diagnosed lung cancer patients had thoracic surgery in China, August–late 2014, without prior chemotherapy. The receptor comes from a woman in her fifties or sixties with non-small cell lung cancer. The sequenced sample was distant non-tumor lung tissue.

The CDR3 reads CASSEIGTGGRLASEQFF. In DNA form, the CDR3 reads TGTGCCAGCAGTGAAATAGGGACTGGCGGGAGATTGGCAAGTGAGCAGTTCTTC. The V gene is TRBV6-1, the J gene TRBJ2-1; 7 bases line up with TRBD2. The trim removed 2 bases at V and 9 bases at J, leaving 19 bases unmatched. Germline values: CDR1 MNHNS, CDR2 SASEGT. The CDR3 covers 18 residues.